This T cell receptor beta chain was sequenced in a study of monozygotic twins with inflammatory bowel disease. With respect to this clonotype: Its antigen is not known.

Study-wide results and caveats: Especially with disease activity, IBD patients shared fewer clonotypes with others than healthy twins did. Repertoire similarity matched across concordant and discordant twins, perhaps owing to limited power.

This CDR3 has 16 residues. The germline gives CDR1 MGHRA, CDR2 YSYEKL. Each UMI harboured a 6-nucleotide sample barcode and was appended via template switching. TCRdb derives one entry per CDR3 protein from the 5' RACE reads, leaving out DNA. With roughly 160,000 distinct CDR3 sequences in the sample, the ten largest clones hold around 6.8%. Sequenced: blood. This receptor was obtained from a human donor with ulcerative colitis or Crohn's disease, or a healthy co-twin of an affected twin (not recorded which). This chain links TRBV4-1 with TRBJ2-7; as DNA is missing, the TRBD1 call by TCRdb cannot be tested. CDR3 amino acids: CASSQEVPGGTYEQYF.